What follows are 30 T cell receptor beta chains derived from one specimen sequenced in a study of T cell repertoires in cytomegalovirus infection. TCRdb called the reads again in MiXCR, with one record for every CDR3 protein. The sample records a few hundred thousand distinct CDR3 sequences, about 27% being singletons. No antigen has been assigned to these receptors. The sequences come from cultured PBMCs, collected from culture after CMV antigen stimulation. These receptors all come from a human donor in good health (CMV status not recorded). Some clones in this sample may be carry-over from other donors' samples.

CDR3 residues: CASTPDRAWGQPQHF. The CDR3 bases are TGTGCCAGCACCCCGGACAGGGCCTGGGGACAGCCCCAGCATTTT. This chain joins TRBV12-3 or TRBV12-4 and TRBJ1-5; TRBD1 agrees at 8 bases. CDR3 size: 15 residues. J was trimmed by 7 bases and V by 7 bases; bases with no gene match: 12.

The rearrangement links TRBV12-3 or TRBV12-4 to TRBJ2-1, with a possible D match to TRBD2 (6 bases). The V gene lost 2 bases and the J gene lost 7 bases, with 21 bases spanning the gap. There are 17 residues in the CDR3. For the CDR3, the DNA is TGTGCCAGCAGTTTATCCCAGACTAGTGGGGGAGGAAATGAGCAGTTCTTC. Its translation: CASSLSQTSGGGNEQFF.

This clonotype was detected only once. The chain uses TRBV6-8 and TRBJ1-4; a weak D match, TRBD1 (6 bases). Germline V gene lookup returns CDR1 MNHGY and CDR2 SAAAGT. The CDR3 sequence is 14 residues long. Trimming shortened V by 2 bases and J by 5 bases, and 9 bases separated the two germline ends. In nucleotides, the CDR3 is TGTGCCAGCAGTTACCAACAGGGAAATGAAAAACTGTTTTTT. Translation gives CASSYQQGNEKLFF.

A few counts support this clonotype. This chain joins TRBV7-9 and TRBJ2-7; 9 bases fit TRBD1. V was pared by 5 bases and J by 5 bases, with 7 bases of the junction left unmatched. Germline V gene lookup returns CDR1 SEHNR and CDR2 FQNEAQ (reference sequence). The CDR3 consists of 14 residues. The DNA of the CDR3 is TGTGCCAGCAGCGCACAGGGGGCTAGCCACGAGCAGTACTTC. Amino acid sequence: CASSAQGASHEQYF. Full variable domain (missing parts from reference TRBV7-9 and TRBJ2-7): DTGVSQNPRHKITKRGQNVTFRCDPISEHNRLYWYRQTLGQGPEFLTYFQNEAQLEKSRLLSDRFSAERPKGSFSTLEIQRTEQGDSAMYLCASSAQGASHEQYFGPGTRLTVT.

The chain links TRBV12-3 or TRBV12-4 to TRBJ2-3; no reliable D call. The CDR3 consists of 15 residues. V lost 1 base to trimming and J lost 0 bases, with 8 bases between them. CDR3 amino acids: CASSLGLVSTDTQYF. The CDR3 bases are TGTGCCAGCAGTTTAGGCCTAGTTAGCACAGATACGCAGTATTTT.

This clonotype has a handful of counts. V is TRBV15 and J is TRBJ2-2; TRBD2 matches at 7 bases. The CDR3 is made up of 14 amino acids. Germline-derived CDR1 and CDR2 are LNHNV and YYDKDF (reference sequence). Trimming cost V 6 bases and J 4 bases; bases outside gene matches: 5. CDR3 residues: CATRSSGRTGELFF. The CDR3 DNA sequence: TGTGCCACCAGGAGTAGCGGGCGCACCGGGGAGCTGTTTTTT.

This clonotype was recorded a few times. J is TRBJ2-3 and V is TRBV12-3 or TRBV12-4, with D hard to call. The CDR3 has 15 residues. Trimming removed 6 bases from V and 3 bases from J, with 16 bases in between. CDR3 sequence reads: CASRVGDPRTDTQYF. As DNA, the CDR3 is TGTGCCAGCAGGGTCGGAGACCCCAGGACAGATACGCAGTATTTT.

Turning to this clonotype: A read error may be the cause here, since a much bigger clone is one base away. The gene calls are TRBV7-2 and TRBJ2-7; D not resolved. CDR3 length: 13 amino acids. The germline V gene encodes CDR1 SGHTA and CDR2 FQGNSA. This CDR3 reads CANSLEKGRIQYF. CDR3 bases: TGTGCCAACAGCTTAGAAAAGGGCAGGATTCAGTACTTC.

V gene TRBV20-1 combines with J gene TRBJ1-2; D is undetermined. Trimming removed 3 bases at V and 1 base at J, with 21 bases between. The V gene's germline CDR1 is DFQATT and CDR2 SNEGSKA (reference sequence). The CDR3 contains 17 residues. The CDR3: CSASFQPGSGNNYGYTF. Here the CDR3 DNA reads TGCAGTGCTAGTTTTCAGCCCGGTTCGGGGAATAACTATGGCTACACCTTC.

The rearrangement joins TRBV5-1 to TRBJ2-3; the D gene could be TRBD1 or TRBD2 (6 bases each). The length of the CDR3 is 13 residues. Deletions cut 6 bases from V and 2 bases from J, with 10 bases between. Germline V gene data show CDR1 as SGHRS and CDR2 as YFSETQ. The CDR3: CASMGGATDTQYF. As DNA, the CDR3 is TGCGCCAGCATGGGGGGCGCCACAGATACGCAGTATTTT.

CDR3 in amino acids: CAARGVQILYEQYF. The CDR3 DNA follows: TGTGCCGCCCGAGGGGTACAGATTCTTTACGAGCAGTACTTC. The chain has TRBV6-5 and TRBJ2-7; D might be TRBD1 or TRBD2, each matching 5 bases. V was pared by 11 bases and J by 4 bases, with 21 bases between. This CDR3 has 14 residues. Germline assignment: CDR1 MNHEY and CDR2 SVGAGI.

The V gene is TRBV19, the J gene TRBJ2-4; the D gene is possibly TRBD1 (5 bases). Germline V CDR1 and CDR2: LNHDA, SQIVND (reference sequence). The V gene lost 4 bases and the J gene lost 0 bases, with 10 bases spanning the gap. This CDR3 has 15 residues. In DNA form, the CDR3 reads TGTGCCAGTAGTAAGGGGAAACTAGCCAAAAACATTCAGTACTTC. It codes for CASSKGKLAKNIQYF.

This clonotype was found many times. The V and J genes are TRBV7-8 and TRBJ1-1; D gene unclear. CDR1 is SGHVS and CDR2 is FQNEAQ in the germline V gene. The germline V and J ends were trimmed by 4 bases and 3 bases, with 21 bases remaining between them. This CDR3 has 17 amino acids. CDR3 nucleotide sequence: TGTGCCAGCAGCTCGAGATCCCGGCCGGGCAGAGACACTGAAGCTTTCTTT. Protein product: CASSSRSRPGRDTEAFF.

This clonotype has at least ten counts. The gene calls are TRBV7-9 and TRBJ1-4, with a possible D match to TRBD1 (5 bases). Trimming left V 5 bases short and J 8 bases short, with 18 bases between. The CDR3 extends over 15 amino acids. CDR1 is SEHNR and CDR2 is FQNEAQ in the germline V gene (reference sequence). The CDR3 DNA reads as TGTGCCAGCAGCCGACGGGACCGGGAGCGGGAAAAACTGTTTTTT. It encodes CASSRRDREREKLFF.

Turning to this clonotype: One end of the junction varies from germline; a read error may be responsible. This chain uses TRBV5-1 with TRBJ2-5; 9 bases agree with TRBD1. The CDR3 spans 17 residues. Germline values: CDR1 SGHRS, CDR2 YFSETQ. The CDR3 region has the DNA TGCGCCAGCAACTGGTACCCGGGACAGGGCATACAAGATACCCAGTACTTC. Protein: CASNWYPGQGIQDTQYF.

There are a few counts of this clonotype. This chain links TRBV19 with TRBJ2-5, with D possibly TRBD1 on 6 matching bases. This CDR3 spans 15 amino acids. Trimming shortened V by 8 bases and J by 5 bases, and 21 bases separated the two germline ends. Germline CDR1 reads LNHDA; CDR2 reads SQIVND (reference sequence). The CDR3 bases are TGTGCCAGTTCCAGCTCCAGGGGTATACGGGAGACCCAGTACTTC. Amino acid sequence: CASSSSRGIRETQYF.

This clonotype showed up many times. The rearrangement uses TRBV6-1 and TRBJ1-1; no clear D gene. This CDR3 is built from 17 residues. Deletions cut 5 bases from V and 0 bases from J, with 19 bases between. CDR1 MNHNS and CDR2 SASEGT come from the germline V gene. This CDR3 is CASSPRGSIIMNTEAFF. The CDR3 coding sequence is TGTGCCAGCAGTCCACGCGGATCTATTATCATGAACACTGAAGCTTTCTTT.

This clonotype was seen a few times. This chain uses TRBV12-3 or TRBV12-4 with TRBJ1-1, with 9 positions matching TRBD1. The CDR3 length is 13 residues. Trimming removed 6 bases from V and 5 bases from J; junction bases left unmatched: 4. CDR3 protein: CASSPGQGTEAFF. The CDR3 nucleotides read TGTGCCAGCAGCCCTGGACAGGGGACTGAAGCTTTCTTT.

The rearrangement uses TRBV29-1 and TRBJ2-5; 9 nucleotides line up with TRBD2. V trimming: 3 bases; J trimming: 6 bases; junction bases outside the gene matches: 14. From germline, CDR1 is SQVTM and CDR2 ANQGSEA. The CDR3 has 16 amino acids. As DNA, the CDR3 is TGCAGCGTTGATTGGGCGGGAGGGCCGAATCGAAAGACCCAGTACTTC. This codes for CSVDWAGGPNRKTQYF.

This clonotype was seen a few times. The V call is TRBV27, the J call TRBJ2-7; D possibly matches TRBD1 or TRBD2 (5 bases each). Germline V CDR1 and CDR2: MNHEY, SMNVEV (reference sequence). V was shortened by 7 bases and J by 6 bases, with 13 bases between the two germline ends. This CDR3 contains 12 residues. CDR3 DNA: TGTGCCAGCACGGGGCGCTTGGCCGAGCAGTACTTC. Protein product: CASTGRLAEQYF.

This clonotype occurred many times. The chain links TRBV2 to TRBJ2-7, with D perhaps matching TRBD1 (5 bases). V lost 5 bases to trimming and J lost 3 bases, with 8 bases between them. CDR1 and CDR2 from the germline V gene are SNHLY and FYNNEI. The CDR3 is made up of 12 amino acids. CDR3 region: CASSKDSYEQYF. The CDR3 region has the DNA TGTGCCAGCAGTAAAGACAGCTACGAGCAGTACTTC.

This clonotype turned up a few times. The rearrangement uses TRBV7-9 and TRBJ2-7, with D possibly matching TRBD1 (5 bases). This CDR3 has 14 amino acids. Per the germline V gene, CDR1 is SEHNR and CDR2 is FQNEAQ (reference sequence). V shed 4 bases and J shed 0 bases, with 10 bases lying between them. CDR3 DNA sequence: TGTGCCAGCAGCTCGACAGAGACCTCCTACGAGCAGTACTTC. This gives the protein CASSSTETSYEQYF.

The chain links TRBV14 to TRBJ2-7; D is possibly TRBD1 or TRBD2 (5 bases each). The CDR3 consists of 18 residues. Per germline, CDR1 SGHDN and CDR2 FVKESK. Trimming took off 4 bases at V and 6 bases at J, with 28 bases between the two ends. The CDR3 region has the DNA TGTGCCAGCAGCCTAGGAGGCGGTAATCCAACAGGAAAGGGCGAGCAGTACTTC. Amino acid sequence: CASSLGGGNPTGKGEQYF.

This rearrangement joins TRBV19 to TRBJ1-5, with D maybe TRBD1 (5 bases). The germline V and J ends were trimmed by 1 base and 6 bases, with 13 bases remaining between them. Germline lookup yields CDR1 LNHDA and CDR2 SQIVND (reference sequence). The CDR3 sequence is 15 residues long. The CDR3 region is CASSIGTQVLQPQHF. CDR3 nucleotide sequence: TGTGCCAGTAGTATAGGGACACAGGTTCTTCAGCCCCAGCATTTT.

This clonotype was observed a few times. This chain connects TRBV20-1 to TRBJ2-3, with D possibly matching TRBD2 (6 bases). CDR3 size: 14 residues. The germline CDR1 and CDR2 sequences are DFQATT and SNEGSKA (reference sequence). In DNA form, the CDR3 reads TGCGCCCCGCGGGACTCTATACCAGCGGATACGCAGTATTTT. Translated, it gives CAPRDSIPADTQYF.

This clonotype was found a few times. CDR3 nucleotides: TGTGCCAGCAGCTCTCTCCTTGGCAGAGACAATGAGCAGTTCTTC. Translation: CASSSLLGRDNEQFF. The chain uses TRBV7-8 and TRBJ2-1; D remains ambiguous. V was shortened by 4 bases and J by 5 bases, with 15 bases between the two germline ends. The CDR3 is 15 amino acids. Germline CDR1 SGHVS, CDR2 FQNEAQ.

This clonotype has just a few counts. The rearrangement joins TRBV7-3 to TRBJ2-1; tentatively, D is TRBD1 or TRBD2 (6 bases each). This CDR3 contains 18 residues. Trimming took 0 bases from V and 2 from J, leaving 17 bases between them. Germline V gives CDR1 SGHTA, CDR2 FQGTGA. The DNA of the CDR3 is TGTGCCAGCAGCTTAACTGGGGGGCAGGCAACCGCCTACAATGAGCAGTTCTTC. This sequence encodes CASSLTGGQATAYNEQFF.

This clonotype has just a few counts. The chain joins TRBV7-2 to TRBJ2-1; 10 bases are a match to TRBD2. The junction had 10 bases not matched to a gene; V was cut back by 4 bases and J by 10 bases. There are 15 residues in the CDR3. Germline-derived CDR1 and CDR2 are SGHTA and FQGNSA. The CDR3, as DNA: TGTGCCAGCAGCTCCGGGGGAGCGGGGGGGGGAGAGCAGTTCTTC. This gives the protein CASSSGGAGGGEQFF.

Ten or more counts support this clonotype. The chain uses TRBV7-8 and TRBJ2-1, with D perhaps matching TRBD1 (6 bases). The CDR3 sequence is 15 residues long. V was pared by 5 bases and J by 7 bases, with 18 bases between. Per the germline V gene, CDR1 is SGHVS and CDR2 is FQNEAQ. CDR3 sequence: CASSPGGGRGNEQFF. For the CDR3, the DNA is TGTGCCAGCAGCCCCGGTGGGGGCCGGGGTAATGAGCAGTTCTTC.

This chain connects TRBV2 to TRBJ1-5; D is ambiguous. V lost 4 bases and J 7 bases, leaving 14 bases between the germline ends. The CDR3 is 14 residues long. CDR1 SNHLY and CDR2 FYNNEI come from the germline V gene. The DNA for the CDR3 is TGTGCCAGCAGTGGGGGTCAATCGGGCCAGCCCCAGCATTTT. Protein product: CASSGGQSGQPQHF.